The entry below gives a single TCR beta chain sequence along with its context. Its antigen is currently unknown. Only in-frame clones appear in the TCRdb table, and some are missing; sequencing was by immunoSEQ multiplex PCR. The table lists fewer than 120,000 clones, roughly 92% of them singletons, with more than 2% in the top ten. This sample is part of a study of T cell responses to AZD1222 COVID-19 vaccine. The study, taken as a whole, reports: Clonal diversity may have been underestimated in mostly white British donors.

The receptor comes from an adult who received the AZD1222 COVID-19 vaccine. The sequenced sample was peripheral blood, obtained 28 days after the second AZD1222 dose.

The CDR3, as DNA: TGCGCCAGCAGCCAAGATCTTAACAGAAGATATTATGGCTACACCTTC. Translating gives CASSQDLNRRYYGYTF. The chain uses TRBV4-3 and TRBJ1-2, with D unclear. V was cut by 0 bases and J by 5 bases, with 16 bases left in between. This CDR3 region has 16 residues. CDR1 and CDR2 (germline): LGHNA, YSLEER.